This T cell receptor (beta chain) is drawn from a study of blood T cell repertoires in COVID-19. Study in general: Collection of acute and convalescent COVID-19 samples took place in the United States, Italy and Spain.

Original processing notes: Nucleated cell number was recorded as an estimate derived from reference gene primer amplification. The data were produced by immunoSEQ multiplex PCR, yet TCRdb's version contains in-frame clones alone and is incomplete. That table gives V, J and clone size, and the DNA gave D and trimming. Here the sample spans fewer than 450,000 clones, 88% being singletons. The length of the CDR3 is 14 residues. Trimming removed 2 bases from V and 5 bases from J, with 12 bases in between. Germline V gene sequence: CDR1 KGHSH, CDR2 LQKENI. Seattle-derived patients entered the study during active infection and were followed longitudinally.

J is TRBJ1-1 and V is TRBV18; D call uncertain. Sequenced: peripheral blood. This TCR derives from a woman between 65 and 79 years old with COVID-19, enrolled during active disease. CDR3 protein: CASSPSIEETEAFF. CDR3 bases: TGTGCCAGCTCACCAAGTATAGAGGAGACTGAAGCTTTCTTT.